This T cell receptor (beta chain) was obtained from a study of shared clonotypes between healthy human individuals. Study-wide points: Exclusively blood specimens were collected; tissue repertoires likely differ.

In the authors' methods: ImmunoSEQ junction-only sequences lacked quality scores, so their filtering differed. The data were produced by immunoSEQ multiplex PCR, yet TCRdb's version contains in-frame clones alone and is incomplete. V, J and clone size derive from that table, while D and trimming were established from the DNA sequence. This table holds 400,000 to 550,000 clones, 70% to 80% found once. Unsorted samples, those not sorted, used 70 million to 95 million PBMCs for genomic DNA. In germline, CDR1 is MNHEY, CDR2 SMNVEV (reference sequence). Trimming stripped 5 bases from V and 2 bases from J, with 10 bases between. The CDR3 runs 13 residues. Comments on this clone: The antigen is not known.

The genes are TRBV27 and TRBJ2-7, with D possibly being TRBD1 (6 bases). Input material: PBMCs. The sequence was collected from a middle-aged woman in good health. Some clones in this sample may be carry-over from other donors' samples. CDR3 amino acids: CASSQGTTYEQYF. CDR3 nucleotide sequence: TGTGCCAGCAGTCAGGGGACGACCTACGAGCAGTACTTC.